This TCR beta chain came from a study of T cells in Graves' hyperthyroidism and ophthalmopathy. Germline-derived CDR1 and CDR2 are DFQATT and SNEGSKA (reference sequence). CDR3 size: 14 residues. V was shortened by 3 bases and J by 7 bases, with 15 bases between the two germline ends. The investigators amplified TCR beta CDR3 regions from RNA transcripts. Using the HTBI primer set, a first-round RT-PCR was run on the TCR CDR3. MiXCR, applied by TCRdb to the multiplex PCR reads, yields one record per CDR3 protein. The data contain a few hundred thousand distinct CDR3 sequences, about 15% of them seen just once; the ten biggest clones take up about 17%.

The V call is TRBV20-1, the J call TRBJ1-4; weak D call: TRBD1 (6 bases). The specimen sequenced was blood. The receptor comes from a woman between 18 and 29 years old with Graves' hyperthyroidism. The CDR3 sequence: CSARGGAHFEKLFF. CDR3 nucleotide sequence: TGCAGTGCTAGGGGGGGGGCGCATTTTGAAAAACTGTTTTTT.